This T cell receptor beta chain was sequenced in a study of blood T cell repertoires in COVID-19. Authors' analysis steps: The assay estimated nucleated cells by amplifying reference gene primers. Libraries were prepared by immunoSEQ multiplex PCR; TCRdb keeps only in-frame clonotypes and omits some of them. V and J calls and clone size are given by that table; D and trimming were obtained from the DNA. The sample carries fewer than 250,000 clones, roughly 83% recorded once. From germline, CDR1 is SGHRS and CDR2 YFSETQ. The CDR3 runs 14 residues. V dropped 2 bases and J dropped 2 bases, with 8 bases sitting between them. The study recruited people aged roughly 18 to 95 years across around 24 US areas. Cohort allocation depended upon clinical history that participants reported. Two negative PCRs, clearance, or symptom resolution were required of recovered Cohort 3 donors.

This chain uses TRBV5-1 with TRBJ1-5; D remains unclear. The sequence came from a woman aged 50 to 65 who had recovered from COVID-19. Sequencing was carried out using PBMCs or T cells enriched from blood (not recorded which). The CDR3 DNA is TGCGCCAGCAGCTTTTCCGGGGGCAATCAGCCCCAGCATTTT. Translated: CASSFSGGNQPQHF.